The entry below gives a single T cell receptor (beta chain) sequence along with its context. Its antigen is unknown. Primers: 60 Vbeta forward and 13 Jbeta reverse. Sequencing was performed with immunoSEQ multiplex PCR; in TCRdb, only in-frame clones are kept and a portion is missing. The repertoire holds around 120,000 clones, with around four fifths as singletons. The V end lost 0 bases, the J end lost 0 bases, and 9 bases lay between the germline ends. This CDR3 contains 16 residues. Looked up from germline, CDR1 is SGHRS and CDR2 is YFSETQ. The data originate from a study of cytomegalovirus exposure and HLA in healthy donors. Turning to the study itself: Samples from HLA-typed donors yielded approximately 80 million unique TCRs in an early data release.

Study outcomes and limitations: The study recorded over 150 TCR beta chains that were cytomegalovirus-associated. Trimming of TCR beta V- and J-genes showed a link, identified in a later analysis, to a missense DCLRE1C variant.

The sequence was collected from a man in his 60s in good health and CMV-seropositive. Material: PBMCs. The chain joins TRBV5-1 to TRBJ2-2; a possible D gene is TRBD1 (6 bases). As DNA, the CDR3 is TGCGCCAGCAGCTTGGTGGCAGGGGCGAACACCGGGGAGCTGTTTTTT. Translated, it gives CASSLVAGANTGELFF.